This TCR beta chain is drawn from a study of early T cells in non-severe SARS-CoV-2 infection (dated by TCRdb to the early 2020s). A note on the overall study: Bulk RNA from unsorted whole blood was used for TCR sequencing, so alpha and beta chains could not be paired. What the authors observed across the whole study: Matching against VDJdb was skewed toward anti-spike CD8 responses, likely underestimated virus-specific expansions, and missed private and CD4 specificities.

The study was a case-control design nested within a healthcare worker cohort in London, UK, with weekly nasopharyngeal swab PCR tests and blood sampling. Healthcare workers were recruited during the week of the UK lockdown, between 23 and 31 March 2020, and followed weekly for up to roughly 16 weeks. CDR1 and CDR2 (LGHNA, YSLEER) derive from the germline V gene. Its CDR3 holds 16 amino acids, cysteine through phenylalanine. Of all the DNA, just the CDR3 is kept, 48 bases in frame from base 1. V loses 6 bases of germline sequence and J loses 3 bases, and the interval between the two ends is 20 bases. For this clonotype: The antigen it recognizes is unknown. No much larger clone is present one base from it, and per-base qualities are unavailable.

Libraries came from 5' RACE. The sequencer was a NextSeq 500. Unique molecular identifiers were attached to individual cDNA molecules in the TCR library protocol so that sequencing error and PCR bias could be corrected. Both TCR alpha and beta chains were sequenced, and tight co-correlation was observed between alpha and beta sequence abundances in each sample. The original methods were these. Decombinator V4 was used to annotate TCR sequences for V gene, J gene and CDR3. TCRs were defined as expanded if a significant change between any two time points was detected under a Poisson model with p below 0.0001. TCR abundances were normalised to the total number of TCRs sequenced per sample and were expressed as counts per million. TRAV1-2 paired with TRAJ12, TRAJ20 or TRAJ33 defined MAIT TCRs, while TRAV10 paired with TRAJ18 defined iNKT TCRs. VDJdb, accessed on 1 November 2021, was searched for TCRs annotated for CMV, EBV and SARS-CoV-2, and TCRs annotated for more than one antigen were excluded. Clones were called with MiXCR by TCRdb after fastp trimmed the public reads at Q25, and only in-frame beta chains were retained. Duplicate CDR3 protein sequences are folded into a single record with the most common DNA and genes. The V and J calls, along with clone size, are taken from TCRdb and not from the paper's own processing. The sample records roughly 58,000 distinct CDR3 sequences, under 7.5% of which are singletons. In total, the top ten clones hold 3.5% to 4% of the sample.

The rearranged chain carries TRBV4-3 and TRBJ2-5, with TRBD2 tentatively as D gene (7 bases match). The sequence was obtained from an adult who was a healthcare worker with PCR-confirmed SARS-CoV-2 infection or an uninfected control (not recorded which). Source material: whole blood. The CDR3 region has the sequence CASSPAGRGAKETQYF. DNA sequence: TGCGCCAGCAGTCCAGCCGGACGGGGGGCAAAAGAGACCCAGTACTTC.